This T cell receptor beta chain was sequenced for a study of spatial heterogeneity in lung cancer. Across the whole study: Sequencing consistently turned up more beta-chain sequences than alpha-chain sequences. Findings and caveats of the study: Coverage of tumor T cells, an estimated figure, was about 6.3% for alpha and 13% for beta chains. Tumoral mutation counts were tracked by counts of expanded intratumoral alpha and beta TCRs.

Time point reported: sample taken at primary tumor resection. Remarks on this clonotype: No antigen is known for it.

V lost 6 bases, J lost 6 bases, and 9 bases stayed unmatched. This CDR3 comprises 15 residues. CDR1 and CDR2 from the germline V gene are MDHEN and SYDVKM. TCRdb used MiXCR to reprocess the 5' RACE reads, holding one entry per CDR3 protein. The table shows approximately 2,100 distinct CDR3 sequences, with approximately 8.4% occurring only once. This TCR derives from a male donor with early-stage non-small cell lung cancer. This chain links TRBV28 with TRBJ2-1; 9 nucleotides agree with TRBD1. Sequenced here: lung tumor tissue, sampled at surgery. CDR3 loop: CASSAPGQGRNEQFF. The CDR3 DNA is TGTGCCAGCAGCGCCCCGGGACAGGGCCGCAATGAGCAGTTCTTC.